Listed below are T cell receptor beta chains from one sample, sequenced in a study of blood T cell repertoires in COVID-19. The protocol was immunoSEQ multiplex PCR, while the TCRdb copy is restricted to in-frame clones and leaves out a portion. Of 45,000 to 65,000 clones listed, about nine tenths were seen once; the top ten hold roughly a tenth. Sequencing was done on a sample of peripheral blood. The receptors derive from a human donor with acute or convalescent COVID-19. The donor label of this sample is uncertain. Each CDR3 is given with its conserved first and last residue. A D gene is named only where the DNA matches it firmly. Where a row states a size, it is once, few, many or the class of an expanded clone; other rows omit it.

D: -; V: TRBV29-1; J: TRBJ1-1; size: -; CDR3: CSVEDAEAFF; DNA: TGCAGCGTTGAAGACGCTGAAGCTTTCTTT
D: -; V: TRBV20-1; J: TRBJ1-2; size: -; CDR3: CSARGPRYTF; DNA: TGCAGTGCTAGGGGGCCACGCTACACCTTC
D: TRBD1; V: TRBV10-3; J: TRBJ1-1; size: -; CDR3: CAIRGTGLNTEAFF; DNA: TGTGCCATCAGGGGGACAGGATTGAACACTGAAGCTTTCTTT
D: TRBD2; V: TRBV10-3; J: TRBJ2-3; size: -; CDR3: CAISDLAGSTDTQYF; DNA: TGTGCCATCAGTGATTTAGCGGGGAGCACAGATACGCAGTATTTT
D: TRBD2; V: TRBV5-3; J: TRBJ2-3; size: once; CDR3: CARSSGLASADTQYF; DNA: TGTGCCAGAAGCTCGGGACTAGCAAGCGCAGATACGCAGTATTTT
D: -; V: TRBV28; J: TRBJ2-1; size: -; CDR3: CASSLSPSLSSYNEQFF; DNA: TGTGCCAGCAGTCTCTCCCCTTCCCTGAGCTCCTACAATGAGCAGTTCTTC
D: -; V: TRBV18; J: TRBJ1-5; size: once; CDR3: CASSPTGQRNQPQHF; DNA: TGTGCCAGCTCACCAACAGGGCAAAGAAATCAGCCCCAGCATTTT
D: TRBD1; V: TRBV11-3; J: TRBJ1-2; size: -; CDR3: CASSSIHRGSCYGYTF; DNA: TGTGCCAGCAGCTCAATTCACAGGGGGTCCTGCTATGGCTACACCTTC
D: -; V: TRBV2; J: TRBJ2-3; size: -; CDR3: CASSEIPLDYRRGTDTQYF; DNA: TGTGCCAGCAGTGAGATTCCCTTGGACTACCGGAGGGGCACAGATACGCAGTATTTT
D: -; V: TRBV9; J: TRBJ2-2; size: -; CDR3: CASSVGGYTGELFF; DNA: TGTGCCAGCAGCGTAGGAGGTTACACCGGGGAGCTGTTTTTT
D: -; V: TRBV5-4; J: TRBJ2-5; size: -; CDR3: CASSLKVQGGETQYF; DNA: TGTGCCAGCAGCTTGAAGGTCCAGGGAGGAGAGACCCAGTACTTC
D: -; V: TRBV10-3; J: TRBJ2-3; size: -; CDR3: CAINLQGLSTDTQYF; DNA: TGTGCCATCAATCTGCAGGGGTTAAGCACAGATACGCAGTATTTT
D: -; V: TRBV19; J: TRBJ2-5; size: -; CDR3: CASSSQGGRETQYF; DNA: TGTGCCAGTAGCTCCCAGGGAGGTCGGGAGACCCAGTACTTC
D: -; V: TRBV7-2; J: TRBJ2-1; size: -; CDR3: CASSLDLLAYNEQFF; DNA: TGTGCCAGCAGCTTAGATTTGCTAGCTTACAATGAGCAGTTCTTC
D: TRBD2; V: TRBV29-1; J: TRBJ2-1; size: -; CDR3: CSAKTSGAYNEQFF; DNA: TGCAGCGCAAAGACTAGCGGGGCATACAATGAGCAGTTCTTC
D: -; V: TRBV18; J: TRBJ1-6; size: -; CDR3: CASSEDRDSPLHF; DNA: TGTGCCAGCTCGGAAGACCGGGATTCACCCCTCCACTTT
D: -; V: TRBV14; J: TRBJ2-1; size: few; CDR3: CASSHAGRGSEGNEQFF; DNA: TGTGCCAGCAGCCATGCCGGAAGGGGGAGTGAGGGCAATGAGCAGTTCTTC
D: -; V: TRBV6-5; J: TRBJ2-6; size: -; CDR3: CASREGSGANVLTF; DNA: TGTGCCAGTCGTGAGGGAAGTGGGGCCAACGTCCTGACTTTC
D: -; V: TRBV20-1; J: TRBJ2-1; size: -; CDR3: CSASLMRRLDNEQFF; DNA: TGCAGTGCTAGTTTAATGAGGCGTTTAGACAATGAGCAGTTCTTC
D: -; V: TRBV16; J: TRBJ1-6; size: -; CDR3: CASSARTGGESPLHF; DNA: TGTGCCAGCAGCGCACGGACGGGGGGAGAGTCACCCCTCCACTTT
D: -; V: TRBV7-9; J: TRBJ1-1; size: -; CDR3: CASSGPPYVNTEAFF; DNA: TGTGCCAGCAGCGGGCCTCCTTACGTGAACACTGAAGCTTTCTTT
D: TRBD1; V: TRBV5-1; J: TRBJ2-3; size: once; CDR3: CASSLAPGTGGSTDTQYF; DNA: TGCGCCAGCAGCTTAGCTCCCGGGACAGGGGGTAGCACAGATACGCAGTATTTT
D: -; V: TRBV5-3; J: TRBJ1-4; size: -; CDR3: CARSLKGQGEKLFF; DNA: TGTGCCAGAAGCTTAAAGGGCCAGGGGGAAAAACTGTTTTTT
D: -; V: TRBV9; J: TRBJ2-3; size: medium-sized; CDR3: CASSVTRVDTQYF; DNA: TGTGCCAGCAGCGTAACCAGGGTAGATACGCAGTATTTT
D: -; V: TRBV4-2; J: TRBJ1-2; size: -; CDR3: CASSQASMTAAENYGYTF; DNA: TGTGCCAGCAGCCAAGCGTCAATGACCGCGGCGGAAAACTATGGCTACACCTTC
D: TRBD1; V: TRBV28; J: TRBJ1-2; size: once; CDR3: CASRYQTGTGRYGYTF; DNA: TGTGCCAGCAGGTACCAAACCGGGACAGGGCGCTATGGCTACACCTTC
D: TRBD1; V: TRBV28; J: TRBJ2-5; size: -; CDR3: CASSPLGQGVETQYF; DNA: TGTGCCAGCAGTCCCCTTGGACAGGGCGTAGAGACCCAGTACTTC
D: TRBD2; V: TRBV7-6; J: TRBJ2-1; size: -; CDR3: CASSLGLGPDEQFF; DNA: TGTGCCAGCAGCTTGGGACTAGGGCCTGATGAGCAGTTCTTC
D: -; V: TRBV7-9; J: TRBJ2-3; size: once; CDR3: CASSLVQGSSDTQYF; DNA: TGTGCCAGCAGCTTAGTTCAGGGGTCCTCAGATACGCAGTATTTT
D: TRBD2; V: TRBV9; J: TRBJ2-3; size: -; CDR3: CASSILAGSRDTQYF; DNA: TGTGCCAGCAGCATATTAGCGGGGTCCCGAGATACGCAGTATTTT
D: -; V: TRBV5-4; J: TRBJ2-1; size: -; CDR3: CASSFRSGTGHNEQFF; DNA: TGTGCCAGCAGTTTCCGCAGCGGGACAGGACACAATGAGCAGTTCTTC
D: TRBD1; V: TRBV19; J: TRBJ1-1; size: -; CDR3: CASSIDRGTGGKNTEAFF; DNA: TGTGCCAGTAGTATAGATCGGGGGACAGGGGGCAAGAACACTGAAGCTTTCTTT
D: -; V: TRBV3-1/TRBV3-2; J: TRBJ2-1; size: -; CDR3: CASKRGLALAEQFF; DNA: TGTGCCAGCAAGAGAGGGCTAGCGCTAGCTGAGCAGTTCTTC
D: TRBD2; V: TRBV7-3; J: TRBJ2-1; size: -; CDR3: CASSFAGLAGGPRNEQFF; DNA: TGTGCCAGCAGCTTCGCGGGACTAGCGGGAGGGCCGCGCAATGAGCAGTTCTTC
D: -; V: TRBV11-2; J: TRBJ2-1; size: -; CDR3: CASSLQGGTNEQFF; DNA: TGTGCCAGCAGCCTACAGGGCGGCACCAATGAGCAGTTCTTC
D: TRBD2; V: TRBV4-1; J: TRBJ2-5; size: -; CDR3: CASSQAHSGGRQETQYF; DNA: TGCGCCAGCAGCCAAGCCCACAGCGGGGGGCGCCAAGAGACCCAGTACTTC